Sequencing of this T cell receptor (beta chain) was carried out in a study of blood T cell repertoires in COVID-19. Germline CDR1 MNHEY, CDR2 SVGAGI. CDR3 length: 14 residues. V shed 5 bases and J 5 bases; nucleotides not matched to a gene: 6. This clone was seen once. Repertoires were generated with immunoSEQ multiplex PCR, while TCRdb's copy carries only in-frame clones and drops some. The sample has around 190,000 clones, roughly nine tenths seen once. This TCR was sampled from a man between 70 and 80 years old with active or convalescent COVID-19. The specimen was peripheral blood. This rearrangement joins TRBV6-5 to TRBJ1-2; the match to TRBD1 covers 9 bases. The CDR3 nucleotides read TGTGCCAGCAGTCCCCGGGACAGGGAATATGGCTACACCTTC. Residues: CASSPRDREYGYTF.